The T cell receptor beta chain under discussion was sequenced for a study of regulatory T cells in long-lasting Graves disease (dated by TCRdb to about 2021). Regarding the study in general: Persistent Graves' disease was defined as antithyroid drug treatment for over 5 years with persistently positive TSH receptor autoantibodies. On average, persistent Graves' disease patients in the clinical cohort had been on antithyroid drugs for around ten years. Patients with persistent Graves' disease were compared with patients with newly diagnosed Graves' disease using TCR sequencing and RNA sequencing of peripheral blood. The study took place in China and was registered as a clinical trial. A total of about 35 samples underwent TCR sequencing, from some 13 patients with persistent Graves' disease and some 20 patients with newly diagnosed Graves' disease.

On this clonotype: Its antigen remains unidentified. No base qualities exist here, and no much larger clone lies one base off it.

Based on the germline V gene, the CDR1 and CDR2 sequences are SGHDT and YYEEEE. Trimming removed 0 bases from V and 2 bases from J; the gene matches leave 4 bases unexplained. The CDR3 runs 15 amino acids, cysteine and phenylalanine included. The only DNA kept is the CDR3, 45 bases in frame from the first base. Library preparation was by multiplex PCR. Sequenced using an Illumina HiSeq 4000. CDR3 regions were amplified by Arm-PCR with iRepertoire HTBI primers to construct TCR beta libraries. Gel purification was performed on PCR products prior to sequencing. The published analysis was carried out like this. Across samples, 60 to 75 TRBV and 13 to 15 TRBJ segments were identified and used for gene usage analysis of CDR3 amino acid clonotypes. COPE and FqMerger were used to merge the filtered high-quality paired reads into contigs. BLAST was used to align contigs to IMGT TRBV, TRBD and TRBJ reference genes, with CDR3 defined following IMGT. Clonotypes above 0.1% frequency were classified as highly expanded clones. Repertoire diversity was measured by Shannon entropy, and V-J evenness by the Gini coefficient. A clonotype was considered public if more than one individual shared it. TCRdb trimmed public reads at Q25 via fastp, called clones via MiXCR and kept in-frame beta chains. Every entry covers one CDR3 protein and lists the most common genes and DNA from its rows. TCRdb's processing, not the authors', yielded these V and J calls. A total of fewer than 450,000 distinct CDR3 sequences appear in this sample, less than 25% of them only once. Clones ranked in the top ten supply roughly 30% of the sample.

What the authors observed across the whole study: Peripheral blood alone was examined, since thyroid tissue, which constituted the primary lesion, could not be accessed. Sequencing and analysis were limited to the TCR beta chain. Preferential use of TRBV28, TRBJ1-2 and TRBJ2-5 was observed in persistent disease, whereas TRBV20-1 and TRBJ2-1 were favored in newly diagnosed disease. Persistent patients shared more public clonotypes among themselves (2,741) than newly diagnosed patients did (more than 950). Lower TCR Shannon entropy and fewer highly expanded clones were observed in persistent Graves' disease patients than in newly diagnosed patients, which suggested clonal expansion. The small sample size was acknowledged by the authors as a limitation that may reduce accuracy.

Explained via the paper, the time point label denotes: persistent/refractory GD, antithyroid drugs over 5 years with positive TRAb. For both TCR sequencing and RNA sequencing, RNA was extracted from PBMCs in TRIzol. The diagnosis of Graves' disease followed American Thyroid Association guidelines. Patients for the study were recruited at an endocrinology department in Xi'an, China. From each patient, approximately 10 milliliters of peripheral blood was collected into an EDTA anticoagulant tube. Ficoll Paque Plus density gradient separation was used to isolate PBMCs, and no further T cell sorting was done. An Agilent 2100 Bioanalyzer and agarose gel were used to check RNA quality, while a NanoDrop 2000 measured RNA concentration.

This sample comprised peripheral blood mononuclear cells (PBMCs), obtained when the disease was refractory, from a patient treated with antithyroid drugs. The sequence joins TRBV5-6 to TRBJ2-7; TRBD1 agrees with 8 junctional bases. The sequence came from a female donor with Graves disease. The base sequence is TGTGCCAGCAGCTTGGTAGGACAGGGTCCCTACGAGCAGTACTTC. The translation is CASSLVGQGPYEQYF.